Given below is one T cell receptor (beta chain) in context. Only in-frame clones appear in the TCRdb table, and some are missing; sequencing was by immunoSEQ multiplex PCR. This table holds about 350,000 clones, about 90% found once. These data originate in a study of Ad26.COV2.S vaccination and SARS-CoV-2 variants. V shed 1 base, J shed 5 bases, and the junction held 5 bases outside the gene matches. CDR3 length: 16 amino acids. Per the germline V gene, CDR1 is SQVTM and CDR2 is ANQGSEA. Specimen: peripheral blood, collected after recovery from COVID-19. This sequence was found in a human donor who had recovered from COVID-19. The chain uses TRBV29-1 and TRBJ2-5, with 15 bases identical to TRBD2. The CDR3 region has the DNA TGCAGCGTTGAAGGGACTAGCGGGGGGGCCGTCGAGACCCAGTACTTC. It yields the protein CSVEGTSGGAVETQYF. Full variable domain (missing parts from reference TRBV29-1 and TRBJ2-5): SAVISQKPSRDICQRGTSLTIQCQVDSQVTMMFWYRQQPGQSLTLIATANQGSEATYESGFVIDKFPISRPNLTFSTLTVSNMSPEDSSIYLCSVEGTSGGAVETQYFGPGTRLLVL.